This T cell receptor beta chain emerged from a study of cytomegalovirus exposure and HLA in healthy donors. PCR amplification relied on 60 Vbeta primers (plus 13 Jbeta primers). TCRdb keeps only in-frame clones here, not all; method: immunoSEQ multiplex PCR. This sample yields fewer than 200,000 clones, of which 65% to 85% are seen a single time; roughly 0.75% belongs to the top ten. The sample holds one count of this clone. CDR3 length equals 13 residues. The germline V gene has CDR1 SGHRS and CDR2 YFSETQ. V was cut by 5 bases and J by 2 bases, with 10 bases left in between. The sequenced sample consisted of PBMCs. This receptor was identified in a young woman in good health and CMV-seronegative. The chain carries TRBV5-1 and TRBJ1-1; D gene uncertain. The CDR3 coding sequence is TGCGCCAGCAGGAGGGCCGATAACACTGAAGCTTTCTTT. This gives the protein CASRRADNTEAFF.